This TCR beta chain was identified in a study of T-cell reconstitution after alpha-beta-depleted transplantation in children. Overall study results and limits: T-cell numbers and diversity one year post-transplant derived largely from freshly generated T cells. Surviving recipient T cells and thymic progenitors accounted for the high day-60 TCRbeta diversity observed in some patients. By about two months after transplant, alpha-beta T cells reportedly arose from several hundred graft clones that had expanded.

This sample's TCRbeta library carried unique molecular identifier barcodes. Via MiXCR, TCRdb re-called the PCR reads, giving one row per CDR3 protein. In the table there are about 100,000 distinct CDR3 sequences, almost 6.5% of which are singletons. About this clonotype itself: Its antigen is not identified.

V was cut by 10 bases and J by 2 bases, with 33 bases left in between. CDR3 size: 19 residues. Germline V gene lookup returns CDR1 LGHNA and CDR2 YNFKEQ. The sequencing used PBMCs, mostly from graft donor cells, collected 360 days after TCRalphabeta/CD19-depleted stem cell transplant. This receptor was taken from a male patient aged 2 to 9 who had a stem cell transplant for acute lymphoblastic leukemia, so the T cells may come from the graft donor. The chain joins TRBV4-2 to TRBJ2-7; D is possibly TRBD1 (6 bases). CDR3: CAMSPRFISQGWPTYEQYF. In nucleotides, the CDR3 is TGTGCCATGAGCCCCCGTTTCATATCACAGGGATGGCCTACCTACGAGCAGTACTTC.